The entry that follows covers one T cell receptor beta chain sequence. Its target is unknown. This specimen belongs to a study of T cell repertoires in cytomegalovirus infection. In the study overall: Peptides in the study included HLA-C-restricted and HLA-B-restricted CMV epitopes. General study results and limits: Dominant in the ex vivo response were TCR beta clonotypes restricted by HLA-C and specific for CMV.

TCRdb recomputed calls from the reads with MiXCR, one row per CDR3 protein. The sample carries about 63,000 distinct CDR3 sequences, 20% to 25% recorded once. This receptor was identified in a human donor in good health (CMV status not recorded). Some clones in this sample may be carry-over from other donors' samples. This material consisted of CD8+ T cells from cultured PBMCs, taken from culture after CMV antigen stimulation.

CDR3 nucleotide sequence: TGTGCCAGCGGCCGAGGACAGGGGAGTAGAGAATTTTTCTTT. Its translation is CASGRGQGSREFFF. The chain combines TRBV7-3 with TRBJ1-1; 9 positions match TRBD1. The ends lost 8 bases at V and 13 bases at J; junction bases unmatched: 17. Germline V gives CDR1 SGHTA, CDR2 FQGTGA. The CDR3 is made up of 14 amino acids.